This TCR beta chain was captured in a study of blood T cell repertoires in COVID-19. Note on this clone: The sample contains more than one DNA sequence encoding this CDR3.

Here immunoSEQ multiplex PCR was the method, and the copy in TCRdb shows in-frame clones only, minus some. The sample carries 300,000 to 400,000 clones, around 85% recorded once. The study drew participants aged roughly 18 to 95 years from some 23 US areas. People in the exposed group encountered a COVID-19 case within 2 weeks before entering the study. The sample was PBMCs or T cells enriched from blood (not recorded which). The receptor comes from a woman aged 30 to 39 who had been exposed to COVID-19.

As DNA, the CDR3 is TGTGCCAGCAGTTCCCAGGGGAATGGCTACACCTTC. This translates into CASSSQGNGYTF. The rearrangement uses TRBV28 and TRBJ1-2, with a weak D call TRBD1 (6 bases). From germline, CDR1 is MDHEN and CDR2 SYDVKM. The V end lost 4 bases, the J end lost 6 bases, and 9 bases lay between the germline ends. The CDR3 runs to 12 residues.